A selection of T cell receptor beta chains follows, all from one sample in a study of blood T cell repertoires in COVID-19. Produced via immunoSEQ multiplex PCR; TCRdb's table is partial and in-frame only. The sample contains 300,000 to 350,000 clones, roughly 88% of which appear only once. The source material was PBMCs or T cells enriched from blood (not recorded which). The origin of the receptors is a young man who had recovered from COVID-19. Both conserved end residues are part of each CDR3. A D gene is named only where the DNA matches it firmly. Clone size appears in some rows only: once, few, many, or a class for an expanded clone.

d_gene: -; v_gene: TRBV2; j_gene: TRBJ1-2; abundance: -; len: 13; CDR3nt: TGTGCCAGCAGTGTAAAGGAGCGGGGGGGCTACACCTTC; CDR3aa: CASSVKERGGYTF
d_gene: -; v_gene: TRBV7-9; j_gene: TRBJ1-2; abundance: -; len: 13; CDR3nt: TGTGCCAGCAGCTTAGCCAGGGTTGATGGCTACACCTTC; CDR3aa: CASSLARVDGYTF
d_gene: TRBD2; v_gene: TRBV5-1; j_gene: TRBJ2-1; abundance: -; len: 16; CDR3nt: TGCGCCAGCAGCTTGGGGTCTAGCGGGGGGTACAATGAGCAGTTCTTC; CDR3aa: CASSLGSSGGYNEQFF
d_gene: -; v_gene: TRBV5-1; j_gene: TRBJ2-3; abundance: -; len: 15; CDR3nt: TGCGCCAGCAGCGCCGGGGGGCCGAGCACAGATACGCAGTATTTT; CDR3aa: CASSAGGPSTDTQYF
d_gene: -; v_gene: TRBV11-2; j_gene: TRBJ1-2; abundance: once; len: 15; CDR3nt: TGTGCCAGCAGCTTAGCGGGATTTAACCCCTATGGCTACACCTTC; CDR3aa: CASSLAGFNPYGYTF
d_gene: TRBD1; v_gene: TRBV6-2/TRBV6-3; j_gene: TRBJ1-6; abundance: -; len: 15; CDR3nt: TGTGCCAGCAGTTACTCAAGACAGGGGGGTACACCCCTCCACTTT; CDR3aa: CASSYSRQGGTPLHF
d_gene: -; v_gene: TRBV10-3; j_gene: TRBJ1-1; abundance: -; len: 12; CDR3nt: TGTGCCATCAAAGGTGCGGGGAGTGAAGCTTTCTTT; CDR3aa: CAIKGAGSEAFF
d_gene: TRBD1; v_gene: TRBV27; j_gene: TRBJ2-3; abundance: -; len: 15; CDR3nt: TGTGCCAGCAGTCGCCGGGACAGGGTTAAAGATACGCAGTATTTT; CDR3aa: CASSRRDRVKDTQYF
d_gene: -; v_gene: TRBV7-9; j_gene: TRBJ1-2; abundance: -; len: 15; CDR3nt: TGTGCCAGCAGCTTAGCCTTGACTGGGAACTATGGCTACACCTTC; CDR3aa: CASSLALTGNYGYTF
d_gene: -; v_gene: TRBV9; j_gene: TRBJ2-3; abundance: -; len: 15; CDR3nt: TGTGCCAGCAGCGTAGCTAGCTGGGGCACAGATACGCAGTATTTT; CDR3aa: CASSVASWGTDTQYF